What follows are 25 T cell receptor beta chains derived from one specimen sequenced in a study of radiation and T cells in renal cell carcinoma. The repertoire was sequenced with immunoSEQ multiplex PCR; TCRdb's copy has only in-frame clones and lacks some. The table shows about 88,000 clones, with around 88% occurring only once. Time point meaning: baseline pretreatment blood. Treatment: 15 Gy SBRT to primary tumor, nephrectomy 4 weeks later. Specimen: blood, collected from a patient whose treatment included radiotherapy and nephrectomy. These receptors were taken from a man aged 45-65 years with renal cell carcinoma.

This clone was counted a single time. This CDR3 is also generated by other DNA sequences in the sample. This chain uses TRBV5-5 with TRBJ1-1; D call uncertain. Germline loops: CDR1 SGHKS, CDR2 YYEKEE (reference sequence). The CDR3 sequence is 13 residues long. V was clipped by 3 bases and J by 2 bases, with 8 bases between them. The CDR3 spells CASSSGRNTEAFF. The CDR3 nucleotides read TGTGCCAGCAGCTCCGGCAGAAACACTGAAGCTTTCTTT.

The V and J genes are TRBV2 and TRBJ2-3; D may be TRBD2 (5 bases). V lost 4 bases to trimming and J lost 0 bases, with 14 bases between them. Per germline, CDR1 SNHLY and CDR2 FYNNEI. The CDR3 is 16 amino acids. The CDR3 here is CASSGTSYTSTDTQYF. CDR3 nucleotide sequence: TGTGCCAGCAGTGGAACTAGTTACACTAGCACAGATACGCAGTATTTT.

The chain couples TRBV19 to TRBJ2-1, with D maybe TRBD2 (5 bases). The V gene lost 3 bases and the J gene lost 3 bases, with 12 bases spanning the gap. The CDR3 loop spans 15 amino acids. Germline V gene sequence: CDR1 LNHDA, CDR2 SQIVND (reference sequence). The CDR3 here is CASSIGGSVYNEQFF. As DNA, the CDR3 is TGTGCCAGTAGTATCGGCGGTAGCGTCTACAATGAGCAGTTCTTC.

CDR3 residues: CASTLSGGQETQYF. The CDR3 DNA reads TGTGCCAGCACCCTAAGCGGGGGCCAAGAGACCCAGTACTTC. The chain links TRBV2 to TRBJ2-5; 8 bases align to TRBD2. This CDR3 has 14 amino acids. The J segment lost 1 base and the V segment lost 7 bases, leaving 5 bases of the junction unmatched. Per the germline V gene, CDR1 is SNHLY and CDR2 is FYNNEI.

This clone occurred once. This chain links TRBV9 with TRBJ2-3, with 9 nucleotides matching TRBD2. Germline V lookup: CDR1 SGDLS, CDR2 YYNGEE. CDR3 size: 15 residues. Germline trimming cut 4 bases from V and 6 bases from J; bases unmatched to any gene: 9. CDR3 in DNA: TGTGCCAGCAGCTTCAGCGGGGGGCCGGGGGATACGCAGTATTTT. Amino acid sequence: CASSFSGGPGDTQYF.

This chain links TRBV5-1 with TRBJ1-3, with D hard to call. The germline V gene has CDR1 SGHRS and CDR2 YFSETQ. This CDR3 comprises 16 residues. V was cut by 0 bases and J by 0 bases, with 10 bases left in between. CDR3 sequence: CASSLVSQNSGNTIYF. CDR3 DNA: TGCGCCAGCAGCTTGGTTTCCCAGAACTCTGGAAACACCATATATTTT.

The chain has TRBV11-2 and TRBJ1-1; 9 bases are a match to TRBD1. CDR1 and CDR2 from the germline V gene are SGHAT and FQNNGV. The ends lost 4 bases at V and 5 bases at J; junction bases unmatched: 11. The CDR3 is 16 amino acids. This chain's CDR3 is CASSSRQGGRRTEAFF. Written as DNA, the CDR3 is TGTGCCAGCAGCTCGAGACAGGGGGGGAGAAGAACTGAAGCTTTCTTT.

The chain is built from TRBV7-2 and TRBJ2-1; D perhaps matches TRBD2 (6 bases). The CDR3 covers 16 residues. The germline V and J ends were trimmed by 3 bases and 0 bases, with 12 bases remaining between them. The germline V gene has CDR1 SGHTA and CDR2 FQGNSA. The CDR3, as DNA: TGTGCCAGCAGCTTTTTTGTCGGGAGCTCCTACAATGAGCAGTTCTTC. It encodes CASSFFVGSSYNEQFF.

The chain combines TRBV5-1 with TRBJ2-5, with D perhaps being TRBD1 or TRBD2 (6 bases each). The CDR3 spans 13 residues. Germline-derived CDR1 and CDR2 are SGHRS and YFSETQ. Trimming took 0 bases from V and 5 from J, leaving 8 bases between them. CDR3 in amino acids: CASSLGGGETQYF. DNA of the CDR3: TGCGCCAGCAGCTTGGGAGGGGGGGAGACCCAGTACTTC. The full variable domain, with the rest looked up from reference TRBV5-1 and TRBJ2-5, is KAGVTQTPRYLIKTRGQQVTLSCSPISGHRSVSWYQQTPGQGLQFLFEYFSETQRNKGNFPGRFSGRQFSNSRSEMNVSTLELGDSALYLCASSLGGGETQYFGPGTRLLVL.

V usage is TRBV11-2 and J usage is TRBJ2-6; 8 positions agree with TRBD2. J gave up 2 bases and V 5 bases, and 8 bases lay outside the gene matches. The CDR3 runs 17 residues. Germline-derived CDR1 and CDR2 are SGHAT and FQNNGV. CDR3 amino acids: CASSPGLAGPGANVLTF. In nucleotides, the CDR3 is TGTGCCAGCAGCCCAGGACTAGCAGGTCCTGGGGCCAACGTCCTGACTTTC.

J is TRBJ2-1 and V is TRBV5-1; D is ambiguous. Per germline, CDR1 SGHRS and CDR2 YFSETQ. The CDR3 sequence is 14 residues long. Trimming stripped 4 bases from V and 6 bases from J, with 14 bases between. CDR3 residues: CASSADVGRNEQFF. CDR3 DNA sequence: TGCGCCAGCAGCGCGGACGTCGGGCGCAATGAGCAGTTCTTC.

The chain has TRBV6-5 and TRBJ1-1; D remains ambiguous. Trimming stripped 4 bases from V and 0 bases from J, with 12 bases between. Germline V CDR1 and CDR2: MNHEY, SVGAGI. This CDR3 has 15 amino acids. CDR3 in DNA: TGTGCCAGCAGTTCCCCGAATCGTTTGAACACTGAAGCTTTCTTT. This codes for CASSSPNRLNTEAFF.

This chain connects TRBV5-1 to TRBJ2-5; D remains unclear. The germline V and J ends were trimmed by 7 bases and 1 base, with 14 bases remaining between them. Germline assignment: CDR1 SGHRS and CDR2 YFSETQ. This CDR3 is 14 amino acids long. The CDR3 nucleotides are TGCGCCAGCGCTCACCCCCTCACCCAAGAGACCCAGTACTTC. Translation: CASAHPLTQETQYF.

The chain joins TRBV5-4 to TRBJ1-1; 9 bases line up with TRBD1. This CDR3 is 15 amino acids long. Germline trimming cut 4 bases from V and 2 bases from J; bases unmatched to any gene: 6. CDR1 and CDR2 from the germline V gene are SGHNT and YYREEE (reference sequence). The CDR3 region has the DNA TGTGCCAGCAGCGAAGTGACAGGGGGTAACACTGAAGCTTTCTTT. Translation gives CASSEVTGGNTEAFF.

The chain combines TRBV19 with TRBJ2-3; D unresolved. Trimming took 9 bases from V and 1 from J, leaving 11 bases between them. The CDR3 length is 13 residues. Germline CDR1 reads LNHDA; CDR2 reads SQIVND (reference sequence). The CDR3 DNA sequence: TGTGCCAGCGGGCGTGGGGGCACAGATACGCAGTATTTT. Residues: CASGRGGTDTQYF.

This sequence joins TRBV19 and TRBJ2-7, with 9 bases that match TRBD1. CDR1 and CDR2 (germline): LNHDA, SQIVND (reference sequence). The CDR3 is 15 amino acids. V was clipped by 1 base and J by 4 bases; unmatched bases: 5. CDR3 nucleotides: TGTGCCAGTAGTATAGGAGGACAGGGGAATTACGAGCAGTACTTC. Translating gives CASSIGGQGNYEQYF.

This clone was seen once. This sequence joins TRBV5-1 and TRBJ2-3; 12 bases align to TRBD2. V was pared by 4 bases and J by 6 bases, with 3 bases of the junction left unmatched. Germline CDR1 is SGHRS and CDR2 is YFSETQ. The CDR3 runs 14 residues. The CDR3 DNA sequence: TGCGCCAGCAGCCTTGGGACTAGCGGGGATACGCAGTATTTT. This codes for CASSLGTSGDTQYF.

The chain employs TRBV5-5 and TRBJ1-4, with D hard to call. Deletions cut 0 bases from V and 8 bases from J, with 8 bases between. The CDR3 contains 13 residues. Germline V gives CDR1 SGHKS, CDR2 YYEKEE (reference sequence). CDR3 in amino acids: CASSLVPGEKLFF. The CDR3 DNA follows: TGTGCCAGCAGCTTGGTCCCTGGGGAAAAACTGTTTTTT. The complete variable domain, with remaining parts taken from reference TRBV5-5 and TRBJ1-4, reads DAGVTQSPTHLIKTRGQQVTLRCSPISGHKSVSWYQQVLGQGPQFIFQYYEKEERGRGNFPDRFSARQFPNYSSELNVNALLLGDSALYLCASSLVPGEKLFFGSGTQLSVL.

This clone was counted only a few times. The rearrangement joins TRBV5-5 to TRBJ1-5, with TRBD1 matching over 11 bases. Per the germline V gene, CDR1 is SGHKS and CDR2 is YYEKEE (reference sequence). V trimming: 3 bases; J trimming: 5 bases; junction bases outside the gene matches: 4. This CDR3 is built from 15 residues. CDR3 bases: TGTGCCAGCAGCTCTGGACAGGGGGCTTATCAGCCCCAGCATTTT. Translated: CASSSGQGAYQPQHF.

This clone was observed once. The chain carries TRBV9 and TRBJ2-1; the match to TRBD2 covers 7 bases. The V gene end was trimmed by 0 bases and the J gene end by 4 bases; junction bases not matched to a gene: 7. The CDR3 extends over 16 amino acids. Per germline, CDR1 SGDLS and CDR2 YYNGEE. The CDR3: CASSVVAGVKYNEQFF. The CDR3 nucleotides are TGTGCCAGCAGCGTAGTGGCGGGAGTGAAATACAATGAGCAGTTCTTC.

The rearrangement joins TRBV19 to TRBJ2-1, with 10 bases identical to TRBD2. Per germline, CDR1 LNHDA and CDR2 SQIVND (reference sequence). V dropped 7 bases and J dropped 8; count of bases not matched to a gene: 8. The CDR3 is 14 residues long. The CDR3 DNA sequence: TGTGCCAGTAAGCCGGGACTAGCGTCGGATGAGCAGTTCTTC. Translated: CASKPGLASDEQFF.

The chain has TRBV23-1 and TRBJ2-2, with 9 bases fitting TRBD2. TRBV23-1 is filed as an ORF, its function uncertain. V shed 6 bases, J shed 2 bases, and the junction held 16 bases outside the gene matches. The length of the CDR3 is 19 residues. The CDR3 sequence: CASRGFQGLAGRNTGELFF. As DNA, the CDR3 is TGCGCCAGCAGGGGGTTCCAGGGCCTAGCGGGACGTAACACCGGGGAGCTGTTTTTT.

The CDR3 DNA follows: TGTGCCAGCAGCTTGCGGGGCGAGCGGGACAAAAACATTCAGTACTTC. Its translation is CASSLRGERDKNIQYF. The chain combines TRBV5-4 with TRBJ2-4; TRBD2 agrees at 7 bases. CDR1 SGHNT and CDR2 YYREEE come from the germline V gene (reference sequence). After removal of 1 base from V and 3 bases from J, the junction contained 7 bases not matched to a gene. The CDR3 loop spans 16 amino acids.

This clone was seen only a few times. The rearrangement uses TRBV30 and TRBJ1-1; no clear D gene. This CDR3 is 12 amino acids long. Germline values: CDR1 GTSNPN, CDR2 SVGIG (reference sequence). The V end lost 3 bases, the J end lost 6 bases, and 11 bases lay between the germline ends. In DNA form, the CDR3 reads TGTGCCTGGAGGCGGGAGAGCGCTGAAGCTTTCTTT. Its protein product is CAWRRESAEAFF.

J is TRBJ2-7 and V is TRBV6-1, with 7 bases identical to TRBD1. With 4 bases clipped from V and 3 bases from J, the junction kept 6 bases outside the gene matches. This CDR3 has 14 amino acids. In germline, CDR1 is MNHNS, CDR2 SASEGT. The CDR3 loop reads CASSGFRGFYEQYF. Here the CDR3 DNA reads TGTGCCAGCAGTGGATTCAGGGGGTTCTACGAGCAGTACTTC.